A selection of T cell receptor beta chains follows, all from one sample in a study of OX40 agonist ivuxolimab in advanced cancers. Data came from immunoSEQ multiplex PCR; TCRdb stores just in-frame clones and leaves some out. The profile covers some 37,000 clones, with more than 65% appearing a single time and 11% taken by the ten largest. The sequences come from CD4+ or CD8+ T cells sorted from blood, collected in a trial of the OX40 agonist ivuxolimab. Receptors were obtained from an adult with an advanced solid tumor such as melanoma, head and neck, liver or kidney cancer. Both conserved end residues are part of each CDR3. A D gene is named only where the DNA matches it firmly. Expanded clones get a size class; other rows say once, few or many, or leave the size out.

TRBV7-9,TRBD1,-,TRBJ2-7,CASSLNRGQWEQYF,TGTGCCAGCAGCTTAAATAGGGGGCAATGGGAGCAGTACTTC
TRBV2,-,-,TRBJ2-6,CASRGDGTLILSGANVLTF,TGTGCCAGCAGGGGGGACGGGACACTTATTCTCTCTGGGGCCAACGTCCTGACTTTC
TRBV7-7,TRBD1,-,TRBJ2-7,CASSIEQGGTYEQYF,TGTGCCAGCAGCATCGAACAGGGGGGTACCTACGAGCAGTACTTC
TRBV6-5,TRBD1,-,TRBJ2-4,CASSPLTGTKNIQYF,TGTGCCAGCAGTCCCCTGACAGGGACCAAAAACATTCAGTACTTC
TRBV30,TRBD2,medium-sized,TRBJ2-3,CAWSVGAGDTDTQYF,TGTGCCTGGAGTGTAGGAGCGGGGGACACAGATACGCAGTATTTT
TRBV5-1,-,once,TRBJ2-2,CASSPSERAAGELFF,TGCGCCAGCAGCCCCTCGGAGCGGGCCGCCGGGGAGCTGTTTTTT
TRBV19,TRBD1,-,TRBJ2-2,CASGQGGTGELFF,TGTGCCAGCGGACAGGGGGGCACCGGGGAGCTGTTTTTT
TRBV27,TRBD1,-,TRBJ1-5,CASSLRPGQGGINQPQHF,TGTGCCAGCAGCTTACGTCCAGGACAGGGGGGAATCAATCAGCCCCAGCATTTT
TRBV27,-,-,TRBJ2-3,CASSLWGPYRDTQYF,TGTGCCAGCAGTTTGTGGGGGCCCTATAGAGATACGCAGTATTTT
TRBV28,-,-,TRBJ2-1,CASSLPGNEQFF,TGTGCCAGCAGCCTACCAGGCAATGAGCAGTTCTTC
TRBV10-1,-,-,TRBJ1-4,CASSESQGRGEKLFF,TGCGCCAGCAGTGAGTCCCAGGGACGAGGGGAAAAACTGTTTTTT
TRBV27,-,-,TRBJ1-6,CASSLGPAFNSPLHF,TGTGCCAGCAGTTTAGGGCCAGCCTTTAATTCACCCCTCCACTTT
TRBV4-1,-,-,TRBJ2-7,CASRDDASYEQYF,TGCGCCAGCAGGGACGATGCCTCCTACGAGCAGTACTTC
TRBV30,TRBD1,-,TRBJ2-7,CASTTGRSYEQYF,TGTGCCTCAACGACAGGGCGAAGCTACGAGCAGTACTTC
TRBV30,-,-,TRBJ1-1,CAWSVLPNTEAFF,TGTGCCTGGAGTGTACTACCGAACACTGAAGCTTTCTTT
TRBV4-2,TRBD1,once,TRBJ2-7,CASSQDGTGYEQYF,TGTGCCAGCAGCCAAGATGGGACAGGCTACGAGCAGTACTTC
TRBV18,-,-,TRBJ1-1,CASITEFNTEAFF,TGTGCCAGCATTACAGAGTTCAACACTGAAGCTTTCTTT
TRBV7-9,TRBD1,-,TRBJ1-5,CASSLGQGGDQPQHF,TGTGCCAGCAGCTTAGGACAGGGTGGCGATCAGCCCCAGCATTTT
TRBV19,-,-,TRBJ2-2,CASSLAGSNTGELFF,TGTGCCAGTAGTCTGGCAGGGTCGAACACCGGGGAGCTGTTTTTT
TRBV6-6,-,-,TRBJ1-3,CASSYGTGAGNTIYF,TGTGCCAGCAGTTACGGAACGGGGGCCGGAAACACCATATATTTT
TRBV7-6,-,-,TRBJ1-3,CASSLARNRSGNTIYF,TGTGCCAGCAGCTTAGCGCGAAACAGATCTGGAAACACCATATATTTT
TRBV7-2,TRBD2,-,TRBJ2-1,CASSLGGGGGHGEQFF,TGTGCCAGCAGCTTAGGCGGCGGGGGGGGGCATGGTGAGCAGTTCTTC
TRBV6-1,-,-,TRBJ2-5,CASSEDSMYQETQYF,TGTGCCAGCAGTGAGGACAGCATGTACCAAGAGACCCAGTACTTC
TRBV2,TRBD2,once,TRBJ2-1,CASSLRSGGINEQFF,TGTGCCAGCAGTCTTAGAAGCGGGGGTATCAATGAGCAGTTCTTC
TRBV30,TRBD2,-,TRBJ2-4,CAWSLTGTSGGSKNIQYF,TGCGCCTGGAGTCTTACCGGGACTAGCGGGGGGTCCAAAAACATTCAGTACTTC
TRBV7-7,TRBD2,-,TRBJ2-1,CASSSSLGPGGGEQFF,TGTGCCAGCAGCTCCAGCCTGGGACCGGGAGGAGGTGAGCAGTTCTTC
TRBV4-1,-,-,TRBJ2-2,CASSQAYEAGVYYTGELFF,TGCGCCAGCAGCCAAGCTTACGAGGCCGGGGTTTATTACACCGGGGAGCTGTTTTTT
TRBV5-1,-,-,TRBJ1-1,CASSLGGNTEAFF,TGCGCCAGCAGCTTGGGCGGCAACACTGAAGCTTTCTTT
TRBV5-4,-,-,TRBJ1-2,CASSLATGSSYGYTF,TGTGCCAGCAGCTTGGCAACAGGGAGTTCATATGGCTACACCTTC
TRBV18,-,-,TRBJ1-1,CASSLSGGGTEAFF,TGTGCCAGCTCGCTAAGCGGGGGGGGCACTGAAGCTTTCTTT
TRBV28,-,-,TRBJ1-2,CASKPPGRLYGYTF,TGTGCCAGCAAACCCCCGGGACGGCTATATGGCTACACCTTC
TRBV27,-,-,TRBJ1-5,CASSLSGRRGGQPQHF,TGTGCCAGCAGTTTATCTGGTCGTCGAGGGGGACAGCCCCAGCATTTT
TRBV5-4,TRBD1,-,TRBJ1-1,CASRPLTGRTLGDTEAFF,TGTGCCAGCAGACCCTTGACAGGGAGGACGCTTGGCGACACTGAAGCTTTCTTT
TRBV6-1,-,-,TRBJ1-1,CASSEYLIGAAMGTEAFF,TGTGCCAGCAGTGAATATCTAATTGGAGCGGCGATGGGCACTGAAGCTTTCTTT
TRBV4-1,TRBD1,-,TRBJ1-6,CASSQAPTGSSYNSPLHF,TGCGCCAGCAGCCAAGCCCCGACAGGGAGCTCCTATAATTCACCCCTCCACTTT
TRBV5-1,TRBD2,-,TRBJ2-7,CASSLEARGTGREQYF,TGCGCCAGCAGCTTGGAGGCGCGGGGGACGGGGCGCGAGCAGTACTTC
TRBV6-6,TRBD1,-,TRBJ1-1,CASTPGQTPATEAFF,TGTGCCAGCACCCCGGGACAGACCCCGGCCACTGAAGCTTTCTTT
TRBV19,-,-,TRBJ1-4,CASSIGTATNEKLFF,TGTGCCAGTAGTATCGGGACGGCAACTAATGAAAAACTGTTTTTT
TRBV27,-,-,TRBJ2-3,CASSRLEAISTDTQYF,TGTGCCAGCAGTCGACTCGAAGCCATTAGCACAGATACGCAGTATTTT
TRBV27,TRBD2,-,TRBJ2-1,CASRNSGVYNEQFF,TGTGCCAGCAGGAATAGCGGGGTCTACAATGAGCAGTTCTTC
TRBV7-2,TRBD1,once,TRBJ1-4,CASSLLGTAEKLFF,TGTGCCAGCAGCCTCCTCGGGACAGCCGAAAAACTGTTTTTT
TRBV2,-,-,TRBJ1-5,CASKPGHSNQPQHF,TGTGCCAGCAAACCGGGACACAGCAATCAGCCCCAGCATTTT
TRBV5-1,-,medium-sized,TRBJ1-3,CASSARVGSGNTIYF,TGCGCCAGCAGCGCCCGGGTTGGATCTGGAAACACCATATATTTT
TRBV5-1,TRBD2,-,TRBJ2-5,CASSYSSGDQETQYF,TGCGCCAGCAGCTATAGTAGCGGGGATCAAGAGACCCAGTACTTC
TRBV5-1,TRBD1,-,TRBJ2-2,CASSLGDRGRTGELFF,TGCGCCAGCAGCTTGGGGGACAGGGGCCGTACCGGGGAGCTGTTTTTT
TRBV19,-,-,TRBJ1-1,CASSVNRDTEAFF,TGTGCCAGTAGTGTAAACAGGGACACTGAAGCTTTCTTT
TRBV9,TRBD2,once,TRBJ2-4,CASSESGGGSKNIQYF,TGTGCCAGCAGCGAAAGCGGGGGTGGATCCAAAAACATTCAGTACTTC